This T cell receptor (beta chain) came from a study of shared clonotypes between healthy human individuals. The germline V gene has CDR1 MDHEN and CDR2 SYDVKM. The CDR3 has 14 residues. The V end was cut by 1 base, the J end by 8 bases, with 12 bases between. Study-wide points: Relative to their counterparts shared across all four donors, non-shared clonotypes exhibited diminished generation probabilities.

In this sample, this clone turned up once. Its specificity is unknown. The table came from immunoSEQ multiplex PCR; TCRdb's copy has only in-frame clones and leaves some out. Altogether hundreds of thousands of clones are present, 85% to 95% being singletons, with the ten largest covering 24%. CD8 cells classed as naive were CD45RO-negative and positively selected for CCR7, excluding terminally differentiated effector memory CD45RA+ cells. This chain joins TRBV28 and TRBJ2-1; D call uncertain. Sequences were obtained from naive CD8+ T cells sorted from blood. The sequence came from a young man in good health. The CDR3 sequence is CASSLLLGSDEQFF. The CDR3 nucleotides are TGTGCCAGCAGTTTATTGCTGGGGTCGGATGAGCAGTTCTTC. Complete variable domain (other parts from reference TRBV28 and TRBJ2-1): DVKVTQSSRYLVKRTGEKVFLECVQDMDHENMFWYRQDPGLGLRLIYFSYDVKMKEKGDIPEGYSVSREKKERFSLILESASTNQTSMYLCASSLLLGSDEQFFGPGTRLTVL.